These 19 T cell receptor beta chains originate from one sample sequenced in a study of graft-versus-host responses after intestinal transplantation. Their target antigens are unknown. The protocol was immunoSEQ multiplex PCR, while the TCRdb copy is restricted to in-frame clones and leaves out a portion. The sample consists of 80,000 to 100,000 clones, 80% to 85% of them appearing once. The sequencing used unstimulated CD8+ T cells sorted from spleen or lymph node cells, collected before intestinal transplant. The receptors derive from a human donor who received an intestinal transplant.

The chain joins TRBV2 to TRBJ2-2; D gene ambiguous. Germline CDR1 SNHLY, CDR2 FYNNEI. The CDR3 length is 12 residues. Trimming left V 4 bases short and J 2 bases short, with 2 bases between. CDR3 nucleotides: TGTGCCAGCAGTGGAAACACCGGGGAGCTGTTTTTT. Amino acid sequence: CASSGNTGELFF.

The V call is TRBV10-3, the J call TRBJ2-7, with a possible D match to TRBD1 (5 bases). There are 13 residues in the CDR3. CDR1 ENHRY and CDR2 SYGVKD come from the germline V gene. Trimming shortened V by 7 bases and J by 0 bases, and 10 bases separated the two germline ends. The CDR3 region is CAITMDNSYEQYF. DNA for the CDR3: TGTGCCATCACCATGGACAACTCCTACGAGCAGTACTTC.

This chain joins TRBV9 and TRBJ1-1; D is unclear. The CDR3 sequence is 13 residues long. Trimming removed 0 bases from V and 5 bases from J, with 8 bases in between. CDR1 SGDLS and CDR2 YYNGEE come from the germline V gene. CDR3 loop: CASSVVAETEAFF. For the CDR3, the DNA is TGTGCCAGCAGCGTAGTGGCGGAAACTGAAGCTTTCTTT. The full variable domain, in which reference TRBV9 and TRBJ1-1 provide the parts outside the CDR3, is DSGVTQTPKHLITATGQRVTLRCSPRSGDLSVYWYQQSLDQGLQFLIQYYNGEERAKGNILERFSAQQFPDLHSELNLSSLELGDSALYFCASSVVAETEAFFGQGTRLTVV.

The V call is TRBV10-3, the J call TRBJ1-1; D ambiguous. The CDR3 is made up of 14 amino acids. The V gene's germline CDR1 is ENHRY and CDR2 SYGVKD. V was clipped by 1 base and J by 6 bases, with 12 bases between them. The CDR3 DNA reads TGTGCCATCAGTGAGTGGAGGTTTTCCGCTGAAGCTTTCTTT. It is translated as CAISEWRFSAEAFF.

The V and J genes are TRBV7-9 and TRBJ1-6, with D maybe TRBD1 (5 bases). Germline V gene sequence: CDR1 SEHNR, CDR2 FQNEAQ (reference sequence). The CDR3 extends over 14 amino acids. V shed 6 bases and J shed 9 bases, with 15 bases lying between them. The chain's CDR3 is CASSLGEGVSPLHF. The CDR3 region has the DNA TGTGCCAGCAGTTTGGGGGAAGGAGTTTCACCCCTCCACTTT.

The rearrangement uses TRBV5-1 and TRBJ2-7; 8 bases match TRBD1. The CDR3 has 15 residues. V lost 2 bases and J lost 0; bases outside the gene matches: 4. Germline V gene lookup returns CDR1 SGHRS and CDR2 YFSETQ. The CDR3 spells CASSLYRGFSYEQYF. CDR3 DNA: TGCGCCAGCAGCTTATACAGGGGGTTCTCCTACGAGCAGTACTTC. Together with reference TRBV5-1 and TRBJ2-7, the CDR3 gives the full variable domain: KAGVTQTPRYLIKTRGQQVTLSCSPISGHRSVSWYQQTPGQGLQFLFEYFSETQRNKGNFPGRFSGRQFSNSRSEMNVSTLELGDSALYLCASSLYRGFSYEQYFGPGTRLTVT.

On this clone: The DNA is left out, because the CDR3 cannot be placed on it with certainty; the CDR3 is given as TCRdb lists it. The CDR3 protein is CASSFGAGELFF. The V call is TRBV28, the J call TRBJ2-2; TRBD2, as called in the table, went unchecked against the DNA. The germline V gene has CDR1 MDHEN and CDR2 SYDVKM. The CDR3 is 12 amino acids in total, end residues counted.

This clone occurred once. This chain connects TRBV19 to TRBJ2-3; weak D call: TRBD2 (7 bases). CDR1 LNHDA and CDR2 SQIVND come from the germline V gene (reference sequence). The V end lost 5 bases, the J end lost 5 bases, and 20 bases lay between the germline ends. The CDR3 extends over 16 amino acids. The DNA of the CDR3 is TGTGCCAGTAGTCCACGGGGGGCGGGAGATATAGATACGCAGTATTTT. It translates to CASSPRGAGDIDTQYF.

This clone came up once. CDR3: CASSPVAPGDIQYF. CDR3 DNA: TGCGCCAGCAGCCCCGTGGCCCCAGGGGACATTCAGTACTTC. The chain has TRBV5-1 and TRBJ2-4; D might be TRBD1 (6 bases). The CDR3 consists of 14 residues. Germline V gene sequence: CDR1 SGHRS, CDR2 YFSETQ. The germline V and J ends were trimmed by 4 bases and 8 bases, with 16 bases remaining between them.

As for this clone: Its ends do not fully match the called genes, so a read error is possible. J is TRBJ2-4 and V is TRBV6-5; D remains unclear. The CDR3 totals 15 residues. Germline V CDR1 and CDR2: MNHEY, SVGAGI. Here the CDR3 DNA reads TGTGCCGGCAGTGGATCCGGGTACTTCCCGAACATTCAGTACTTC. Protein sequence: CAGSGSGYFPNIQYF.

The chain joins TRBV6-5 to TRBJ2-3, with 7 bases that match TRBD2. The CDR3 consists of 15 residues. The J segment lost 2 bases and the V segment lost 6 bases, leaving 8 bases of the junction unmatched. Germline assignment: CDR1 MNHEY and CDR2 SVGAGI. CDR3 sequence: CASSPIGGNTDTQYF. CDR3 nucleotides: TGTGCCAGCAGCCCCATCGGGGGGAACACAGATACGCAGTATTTT.

The chain links TRBV28 to TRBJ2-7, with D perhaps given as TRBD1 or TRBD2 (7 bases each). The germline gives CDR1 MDHEN, CDR2 SYDVKM. This CDR3 is built from 18 residues. Trimming took 1 base from V and 1 from J, leaving 20 bases between them. CDR3 in DNA: TGTGCCAGCAGTTTATCCCCTCAGGGGGGGAGGAGTTCCTACGAGCAGTACTTC. It encodes CASSLSPQGGRSSYEQYF.

This clone was seen a handful of times. The chain recombines TRBV6-6 with TRBJ2-2, with D unclear. The CDR3 contains 13 residues. V lost 0 bases and J lost 1, with 0 bases in between. The germline CDR1 and CDR2 sequences are MNHNY and SVGAGI (reference sequence). CDR3 DNA: TGTGCCAGCAGTTACTCGAACACCGGGGAGCTGTTTTTT. Residues: CASSYSNTGELFF.

This sequence joins TRBV12-5 and TRBJ2-7; 7 nucleotides agree with TRBD1. Looked up from germline, CDR1 is LGHNT and CDR2 is FRNRAP. V was pared by 6 bases and J by 3 bases, with 17 bases of the junction left unmatched. This CDR3 comprises 17 residues. Here the CDR3 DNA reads TGTGCTAGTGGCCCTTTGGACAGGCCTCCCCCCCACTACGAGCAGTACTTC. This gives the protein CASGPLDRPPPHYEQYF.

The chain links TRBV5-1 to TRBJ2-6; no definite D call. Germline V CDR1 and CDR2: SGHRS, YFSETQ. Trimming pared 1 base from V and 3 bases from J, leaving 8 bases between. The CDR3 sequence is 15 residues long. CDR3 in amino acids: CASSLMLDGANVLTF. DNA of the CDR3: TGCGCCAGCAGCTTGATGTTGGATGGGGCCAACGTCCTGACTTTC.

This clone appeared once. The rearrangement uses TRBV28 and TRBJ1-4; TRBD1 agrees at 9 bases. Germline assignment: CDR1 MDHEN and CDR2 SYDVKM. CDR3 length equals 15 residues. The ends lost 6 bases at V and 1 base at J; junction bases unmatched: 3. The CDR3 bases are TGTGCCAGCAGCGAGACAGGGGGAACTAATGAAAAACTGTTTTTT. Translating it yields CASSETGGTNEKLFF. Full variable domain (missing parts from reference TRBV28 and TRBJ1-4): DVKVTQSSRYLVKRTGEKVFLECVQDMDHENMFWYRQDPGLGLRLIYFSYDVKMKEKGDIPEGYSVSREKKERFSLILESASTNQTSMYLCASSETGGTNEKLFFGSGTQLSVL.

The chain is built from TRBV28 and TRBJ2-1; TRBD1 might be the D (5 bases). The CDR3 consists of 15 residues. The ends were cut back, 6 bases at V and 5 bases at J, with 17 bases in the middle. The germline gives CDR1 MDHEN, CDR2 SYDVKM. Here the CDR3 DNA reads TGTGCCAGCAGAAAACAGGACCTGGACCACAATGAGCAGTTCTTC. It is translated as CASRKQDLDHNEQFF.

This clone was picked up a small number of times. The V gene is TRBV4-1, the J gene TRBJ2-7; D unresolved. The germline gives CDR1 MGHRA, CDR2 YSYEKL. The length of the CDR3 is 12 residues. V dropped 3 bases and J dropped 3 bases, with 6 bases sitting between them. Here the CDR3 reads CASSHRGYEQYF. The CDR3 DNA follows: TGCGCCAGCAGCCATCGAGGCTACGAGCAGTACTTC.

This rearrangement joins TRBV7-6 to TRBJ2-7; 11 positions match TRBD2. Germline CDR1 SGHVS, CDR2 FNYEAQ. This CDR3 comprises 16 residues. The V segment lost 4 bases and the J segment 4 bases; nucleotides outside the gene matches: 9. CDR3 nucleotides: TGTGCCAGCAGCTCCTACCCTAGCGGGGGGACTTACGAGCAGTACTTC. This codes for CASSSYPSGGTYEQYF.